Many counts were recorded for the clone carrying this T cell receptor (beta chain). Its antigen is unidentified. Using its own MiXCR run on the 5' RACE reads, TCRdb lists one record per CDR3 protein. Among 420,000 or so distinct CDR3 sequences listed, around 20% were seen once. The data were taken from a study of identical twins. Overall study findings and caveats: High-abundance cord blood beta clonotypes had fewer insertions; memory repertoires showed none.

J lost 5 bases, V lost 5 bases, and 11 bases had no gene match. This CDR3 is 14 amino acids long. CDR1 DFQATT and CDR2 SNEGSKA come from the germline V gene (reference sequence). The TCR originated in a middle-aged man in good health. The sequenced sample consisted of naive T cells sorted from blood. This sequence joins TRBV20-1 and TRBJ2-5, with 7 bases fitting TRBD2. CDR3: CSAGSVSGKETQYF. CDR3 bases: TGCAGTGCTGGGTCGGTGAGCGGGAAGGAGACCCAGTACTTC.